The clone carrying this T cell receptor beta chain appeared many times. Antigen unknown. Clinical symptoms, serum thyroxine and TRAb, thyroid ultrasound and orbital computed tomography together formed the diagnostic basis. PBMCs were derived from roughly 10 ml fresh peripheral blood. The TCR beta CDR3 regions underwent amplification using RNA transcripts as the source. First-round RT-PCR targeting the TCR CDR3 was performed with the HTBI primer set. A single record per CDR3 protein comes from TCRdb applying MiXCR to the multiplex PCR reads. Of 250,000 or so distinct CDR3 sequences detected, about 15% appear once; the ten largest clones hold roughly 13%. The J segment lost 4 bases and the V segment lost 2 bases, leaving 14 bases of the junction unmatched. Looked up from germline, CDR1 is SEHNR and CDR2 is FQNEAQ (reference sequence). This CDR3 is built from 19 residues. This sample was included in a study of T cells in Graves' hyperthyroidism and ophthalmopathy. Findings of the study overall: For ophthalmopathy, model prediction preceded onset by a median about 6.4 months. Most thyroid clonotypes with frequency above 0.001 were detected in blood.

The V call is TRBV7-9, the J call TRBJ2-2, with 9 bases lining up with TRBD1. This TCR came from a woman in her thirties or forties with Graves' hyperthyroidism that later progressed to Graves' ophthalmopathy. Source material: blood. CDR3 coding DNA: TGTGCCAGCAGCTTACGTCGGAACAGGGGGCGCTCGGGCACCGGGGAGCTGTTTTTT. This codes for CASSLRRNRGRSGTGELFF.